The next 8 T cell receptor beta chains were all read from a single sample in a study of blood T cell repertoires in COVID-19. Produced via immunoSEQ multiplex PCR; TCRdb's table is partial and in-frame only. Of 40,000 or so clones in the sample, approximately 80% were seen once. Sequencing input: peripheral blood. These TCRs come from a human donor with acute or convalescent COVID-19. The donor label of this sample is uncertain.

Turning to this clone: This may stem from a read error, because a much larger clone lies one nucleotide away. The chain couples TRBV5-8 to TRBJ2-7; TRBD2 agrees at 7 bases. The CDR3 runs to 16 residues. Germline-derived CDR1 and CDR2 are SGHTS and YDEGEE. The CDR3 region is CASSWAGSGTDAEQCF. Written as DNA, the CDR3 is TGTGCCAGCAGCTGGGCGGGAAGCGGGACTGACGCCGAGCAGTGCTTC.

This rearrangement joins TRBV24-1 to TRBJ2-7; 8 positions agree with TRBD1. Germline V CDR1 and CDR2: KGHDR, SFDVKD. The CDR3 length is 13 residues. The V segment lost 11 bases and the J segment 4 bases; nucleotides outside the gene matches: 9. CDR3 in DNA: TGTGCCAGCCAAAACAGGGGGAAGTACGAGCAGTACTTC. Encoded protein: CASQNRGKYEQYF.

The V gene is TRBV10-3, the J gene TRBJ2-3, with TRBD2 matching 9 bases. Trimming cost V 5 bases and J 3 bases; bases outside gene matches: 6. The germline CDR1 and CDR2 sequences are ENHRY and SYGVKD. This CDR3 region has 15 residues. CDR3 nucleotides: TGTGCCATCAGTTCAGCGGGAGGTGGAACAGATACGCAGTATTTT. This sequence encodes CAISSAGGGTDTQYF.

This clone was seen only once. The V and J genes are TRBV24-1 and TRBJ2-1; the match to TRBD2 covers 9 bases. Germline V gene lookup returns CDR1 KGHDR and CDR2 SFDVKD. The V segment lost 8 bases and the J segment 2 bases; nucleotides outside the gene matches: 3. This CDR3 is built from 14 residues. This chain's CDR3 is CATKASGTYNEQFF. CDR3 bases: TGTGCCACCAAGGCTAGCGGGACCTACAATGAGCAGTTCTTC.

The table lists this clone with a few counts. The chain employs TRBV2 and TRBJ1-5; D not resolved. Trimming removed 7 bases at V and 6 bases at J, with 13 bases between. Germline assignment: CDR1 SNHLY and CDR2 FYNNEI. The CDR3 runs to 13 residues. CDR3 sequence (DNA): TGTGCCAGCACCAGATCGTTCACTCAGCCCCAGCATTTT. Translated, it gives CASTRSFTQPQHF.

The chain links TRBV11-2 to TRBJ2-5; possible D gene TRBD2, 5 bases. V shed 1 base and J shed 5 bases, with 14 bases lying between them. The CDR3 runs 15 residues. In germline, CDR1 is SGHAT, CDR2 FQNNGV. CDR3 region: CASSLGWGERETQYF. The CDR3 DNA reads TGTGCCAGCAGCTTAGGTTGGGGAGAGAGGGAGACCCAGTACTTC.

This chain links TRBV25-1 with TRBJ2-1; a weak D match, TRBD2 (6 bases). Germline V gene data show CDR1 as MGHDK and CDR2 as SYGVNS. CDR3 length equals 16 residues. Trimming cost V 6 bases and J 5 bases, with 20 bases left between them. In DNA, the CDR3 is TGTGCCAGCAGGGCCCTCGGAGGGGACGGGGACAATGAGCAGTTCTTC. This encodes CASRALGGDGDNEQFF.

In nucleotides, the CDR3 is TGCGCCAGCAGTGAGGAGGGGGCCAAGTACTTAGGCTACGAGCAGTACTTC. Amino acid sequence: CASSEEGAKYLGYEQYF. V usage is TRBV10-2 and J usage is TRBJ2-7, with 7 bases identical to TRBD1. The CDR3 consists of 17 residues. J lost 3 bases, V lost 2 bases, and 13 bases had no gene match. CDR1 and CDR2 from the germline V gene are WSHSY and SAAADI.